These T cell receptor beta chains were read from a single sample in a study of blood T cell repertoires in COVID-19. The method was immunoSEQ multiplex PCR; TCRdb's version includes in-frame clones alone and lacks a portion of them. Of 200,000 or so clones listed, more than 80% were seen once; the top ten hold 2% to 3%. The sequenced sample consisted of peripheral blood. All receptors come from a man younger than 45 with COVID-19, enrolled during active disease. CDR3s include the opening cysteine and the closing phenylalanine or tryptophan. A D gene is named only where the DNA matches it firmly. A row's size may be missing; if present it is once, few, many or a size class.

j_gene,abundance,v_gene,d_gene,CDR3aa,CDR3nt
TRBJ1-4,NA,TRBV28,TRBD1,CASSLGTEATNEKLFF,TGTGCCAGCAGTTTAGGGACAGAAGCAACTAATGAAAAACTGTTTTTT
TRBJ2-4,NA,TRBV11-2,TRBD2,CASSLSGGVDKNIQYF,TGTGCCAGCAGCTTATCGGGGGGAGTGGACAAAAACATTCAGTACTTC
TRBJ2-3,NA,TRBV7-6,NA,CASSLASLVGGGGSDTQYF,TGTGCCAGCAGCTTAGCTTCCCTCGTCGGGGGAGGAGGATCAGATACGCAGTATTTT
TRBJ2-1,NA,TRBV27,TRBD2,CASSLAGASYNEQFF,TGTGCCAGCAGTTTAGCGGGAGCCTCCTACAATGAGCAGTTCTTC
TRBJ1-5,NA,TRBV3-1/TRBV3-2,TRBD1,CASSFGTGYSNQPQHF,TGTGCCAGCAGCTTCGGGACAGGGTATAGCAATCAGCCCCAGCATTTT
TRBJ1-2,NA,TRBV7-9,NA,CASSLGAMGYGYTF,TGTGCCAGCAGCTTAGGGGCTATGGGCTATGGCTACACCTTC
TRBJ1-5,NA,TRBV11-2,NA,CASGWTANQPQHF,TGTGCCAGCGGATGGACTGCAAATCAGCCCCAGCATTTT
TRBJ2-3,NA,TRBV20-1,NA,CSASKGDTQYF,TGCAGTGCTAGTAAGGGGGATACGCAGTATTTT
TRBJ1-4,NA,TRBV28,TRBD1,CASSRSGTATNEKLFF,TGTGCCAGCAGTCGATCCGGGACAGCAACTAATGAAAAACTGTTTTTT
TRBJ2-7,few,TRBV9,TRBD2,CASSESSGSYYEQYF,TGTGCCAGCAGCGAATCAAGCGGGAGTTACTACGAGCAGTACTTC
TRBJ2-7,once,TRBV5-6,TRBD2,CASSFLRDYHSYEQYF,TGTGCCAGCAGCTTCCTGCGGGACTACCACTCCTACGAGCAGTACTTC
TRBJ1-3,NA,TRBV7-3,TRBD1,CASSPGQAGNTIYF,TGTGCCAGCAGCCCGGGACAGGCTGGGAACACCATATATTTT
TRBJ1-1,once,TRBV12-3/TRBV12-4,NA,CASSRVPEAFF,TGTGCCAGCAGTCGGGTACCTGAAGCTTTCTTT
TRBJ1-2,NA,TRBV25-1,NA,CASSDRGYYYGYTF,TGTGCCAGCAGTGACAGGGGTTATTACTATGGCTACACCTTC
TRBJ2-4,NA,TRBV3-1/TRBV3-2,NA,CASSQIPSLAKNIQYF,TGTGCCAGCAGCCAGATCCCGAGCCTAGCCAAAAACATTCAGTACTTC
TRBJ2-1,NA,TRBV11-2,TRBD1,CASSLVPTGAMFYNEQFF,TGTGCCAGCAGCTTAGTCCCGACAGGGGCTATGTTTTACAATGAGCAGTTCTTC
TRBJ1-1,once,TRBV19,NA,CASSEGGLAPEAFF,TGTGCCAGTAGTGAAGGGGGTTTAGCACCTGAAGCTTTCTTT
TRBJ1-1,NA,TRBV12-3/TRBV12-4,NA,CASSWTENTEAFF,TGTGCCAGCAGTTGGACAGAGAACACTGAAGCTTTCTTT
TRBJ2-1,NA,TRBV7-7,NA,CASSLEDRRSEQFF,TGTGCCAGCAGCTTAGAAGACAGGAGGAGTGAGCAGTTCTTC
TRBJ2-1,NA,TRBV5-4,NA,CASSIPIGDLNEQFF,TGTGCCAGCAGCATACCGATCGGGGATCTAAATGAGCAGTTCTTC
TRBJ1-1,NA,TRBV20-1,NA,CSARGVSEAFF,TGCAGTGCTAGAGGAGTATCTGAGGCTTTCTTT
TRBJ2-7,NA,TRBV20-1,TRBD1,CSVDRGYEQYF,TGCAGTGTCGACAGGGGCTACGAGCAGTACTTC